A single TCR beta chain is shown here with its context. Its antigen is unknown. No much larger clone is present one base from it, and per-base qualities are unavailable. The sample is drawn from a study of T cells in localized non-small cell lung cancer (dated by TCRdb to 2020 to 2021). In the study overall: The study examined T cell repertoires in approximately 240 patients with early-stage NSCLC and compared tumors with uninvolved tumor-adjacent lungs. A mean age of roughly 66 years was recorded for the NSCLC patients, of whom roughly 130 were male and 85 to 110 were female. All 220 or so NSCLC patients in the cohort were treatment-naive and had localized lung tumors that were resected. Paper-wide results and their limitations: Of the top 100 tumor clones, a median of approximately 60 were detected in paired uninvolved adjacent lung; 28 were also among that lung's top 100. Uninvolved tumor-adjacent lung showed the highest T cell clonality, higher than tumor, which suggests more focused antigenic responses in the uninvolved tumor-adjacent lung. Since the design was exploratory, TCR variables were selected using unadjusted p-values with no false-discovery rate correction. Because multi-region sequencing of the tumors was not done, intratumor heterogeneity could not be ruled out. Higher blood T cell density associated with longer overall survival, while higher adjacent-lung clonality associated with shorter survival.

The immunoSEQ Assay was used to sequence TCR beta CDR3 regions from DNA. The authors' analysis ran thus. To compute T cell density, TCR beta template counts were normalized to usable DNA, which was estimated by amplifying housekeeping genes. Richness was estimated with the preseqR package, extrapolating to 400,000 templates for PBMC samples and 120,000 templates for tissue samples. Clonality was defined by subtracting Pielou's evenness from one. To identify tissue-enriched TCRs, differential abundance testing was run on productive amino-acid clonotypes with a minimum total count of 5 and an alpha of 0.1. The Jaccard Index and the Morisita Overlap Index were used to measure repertoire overlap between compartments. GLIPH clustered TCR beta CDR3s with public tetramer-defined viral CDR3s; viral motifs required at least three viral sequences plus V-gene enrichment. TCRdb obtained this table from immuneACCESS and retained in-frame rearrangements with V and J assigned. These tables miss some clones; where compared with another copy, unresolved V genes account for less than half of the shortfall, and the remainder is unexplained. V and J calls and clone size are those listed in that table; D and trimming were worked out from the DNA. The sample table holds nearly 6,000 clones, of which 20% to 25% were seen once. 7.5% to 10% of the sample belongs to the ten largest clones.

Its CDR3 holds 14 amino acids, cysteine through phenylalanine. The read is trimmed to its CDR3 DNA, 42 bases read in frame from base 1. From a lookup of the germline V gene, CDR1 and CDR2 are SGHRS and YFSETQ. V drops 3 bases and J drops 7 bases, leaving 13 bases in between. At diagnosis, peripheral blood, uninvolved tumor-adjacent lung and tumor were collected and stored as a combination of fresh-frozen and FFPE material. Recombination linked TRBV5-1 to TRBJ2-2; the D segment could be TRBD2, given 5 matching bases. This TCR was sampled from a female donor over 55 with stage I lung adenocarcinoma. The starting material was lung tumor tissue, obtained before any cancer treatment. The nucleotide sequence is given as TGCGCCAGCAGCTGGGGAGAGGGTCACGGGGAGCTGTTTTTT. It is translated as CASSWGEGHGELFF.